These T cell receptor beta chains were read from a single sample in a study of shared clonotypes between healthy human individuals. Only in-frame clones appear in the TCRdb table, and some are missing; sequencing was by immunoSEQ multiplex PCR. In the table there are approximately 2,300,000 clones, around 92% of which are singletons. The material sequenced was naive CD4+ T cells from PBMCs. The source is a man aged 18-30 years in good health. Some clones in this sample may be carry-over from other donors' samples. CDR3s include the opening cysteine and the closing phenylalanine or tryptophan. The order of the fields is V gene, J gene, clone size, D gene, CDR3 protein, CDR3 DNA. The D gene is left open where the match is weak. Size tells how often a clone was seen (once, few, many) or the class of an expanded clone, and some rows leave it out.

v_call: TRBV9
j_call: TRBJ2-3
clone_size: NA
d_call: NA
cdr3_aa: CASTLGGARADTQYF
cdr3_nt: TGTGCCAGCACCCTAGGGGGAGCCCGGGCAGATACGCAGTATTTT

v_call: TRBV30
j_call: TRBJ2-2
clone_size: NA
d_call: TRBD1
cdr3_aa: CAWRATRTGNTGELFF
cdr3_nt: TGTGCCTGGAGGGCAACACGGACAGGAAACACCGGGGAGCTGTTTTTT

v_call: TRBV29-1
j_call: TRBJ2-6
clone_size: NA
d_call: NA
cdr3_aa: CSVVGGGGSGANVLTF
cdr3_nt: TGCAGCGTAGTAGGGGGAGGCGGCTCTGGGGCCAACGTCCTGACTTTC

v_call: TRBV29-1
j_call: TRBJ2-7
clone_size: NA
d_call: TRBD2
cdr3_aa: CSVEMVLGTSGEQYF
cdr3_nt: TGCAGCGTTGAGATGGTTTTGGGGACTAGCGGTGAGCAGTACTTC

v_call: TRBV15
j_call: TRBJ1-1
clone_size: once
d_call: NA
cdr3_aa: CATSRDRGAGTEAFF
cdr3_nt: TGTGCCACCAGCAGAGATAGGGGGGCGGGGACTGAAGCTTTCTTT

v_call: TRBV5-1
j_call: TRBJ2-1
clone_size: NA
d_call: NA
cdr3_aa: CASQKISYNEQFF
cdr3_nt: TGCGCCAGCCAGAAGATCTCCTACAATGAGCAGTTCTTC

v_call: TRBV28
j_call: TRBJ2-1
clone_size: NA
d_call: NA
cdr3_aa: CASSFAGHNEQFF
cdr3_nt: TGTGCCAGCAGTTTCGCGGGCCACAATGAGCAGTTCTTC

v_call: TRBV5-4
j_call: TRBJ2-2
clone_size: NA
d_call: NA
cdr3_aa: CASSSSHRDSYTGELFF
cdr3_nt: TGTGCCAGCAGCTCAAGTCACAGGGATTCCTACACCGGGGAGCTGTTTTTT

v_call: TRBV6-5
j_call: TRBJ2-7
clone_size: NA
d_call: NA
cdr3_aa: CASRRTGTTTYEQYF
cdr3_nt: TGTGCCAGCAGACGCACCGGGACAACGACCTACGAGCAGTACTTC

v_call: TRBV7-2
j_call: TRBJ2-7
clone_size: NA
d_call: NA
cdr3_aa: CASSLGGLAYEQYF
cdr3_nt: TGTGCCAGCAGCTTGGGGGGATTGGCCTACGAGCAGTACTTC

v_call: TRBV6-4
j_call: TRBJ2-3
clone_size: once
d_call: NA
cdr3_aa: CASSDGGGADTQYF
cdr3_nt: TGTGCCAGCAGTGACGGAGGGGGCGCAGATACGCAGTATTTT

v_call: TRBV4-1
j_call: TRBJ1-1
clone_size: NA
d_call: TRBD1
cdr3_aa: CASSQPPGQGARNTEAFF
cdr3_nt: TGCGCCAGCAGCCAACCACCGGGACAGGGGGCTCGGAACACTGAAGCTTTCTTT

v_call: TRBV5-1
j_call: TRBJ1-1
clone_size: NA
d_call: TRBD1
cdr3_aa: CASGQGSNTEAFF
cdr3_nt: TGCGCCAGCGGACAGGGTTCGAACACTGAAGCTTTCTTT

v_call: TRBV10-3
j_call: TRBJ2-2
clone_size: once
d_call: NA
cdr3_aa: CATTIANTGELFF
cdr3_nt: TGTGCCACCACAATCGCGAACACCGGGGAGCTGTTTTTT

v_call: TRBV18
j_call: TRBJ1-1
clone_size: NA
d_call: NA
cdr3_aa: CASSPSRPRTDEAFF
cdr3_nt: TGTGCCAGCTCACCATCACGGCCCCGGACAGATGAAGCTTTCTTT

v_call: TRBV28
j_call: TRBJ2-7
clone_size: NA
d_call: NA
cdr3_aa: CASSFSVPYEQYF
cdr3_nt: TGTGCCAGCAGTTTTTCGGTTCCCTACGAGCAGTACTTC

v_call: TRBV6-4
j_call: TRBJ2-7
clone_size: NA
d_call: NA
cdr3_aa: CASSDSGFIRGSEMYEQYF
cdr3_nt: TGTGCCAGCAGTGACAGTGGATTTATACGGGGAAGCGAAATGTACGAGCAGTACTTC

v_call: TRBV19
j_call: TRBJ2-4
clone_size: once
d_call: NA
cdr3_aa: CASTPDRAKNIQYF
cdr3_nt: TGTGCCAGTACTCCGGACAGAGCCAAAAACATTCAGTACTTC

v_call: TRBV9
j_call: TRBJ1-1
clone_size: few
d_call: NA
cdr3_aa: CASSAQTGNTEAFF
cdr3_nt: TGTGCCAGCAGCGCCCAGACAGGAAACACTGAAGCTTTCTTT

v_call: TRBV10-3
j_call: TRBJ2-7
clone_size: NA
d_call: TRBD1
cdr3_aa: CAISDRGRYAYEQYF
cdr3_nt: TGTGCCATCAGTGACAGGGGGCGGTACGCCTACGAGCAGTACTTC

v_call: TRBV7-9
j_call: TRBJ2-7
clone_size: NA
d_call: TRBD2
cdr3_aa: CASSYGLAGYTPYEQYF
cdr3_nt: TGTGCCAGCAGCTACGGACTAGCGGGTTATACTCCCTACGAGCAGTACTTC

v_call: TRBV7-8
j_call: TRBJ1-1
clone_size: NA
d_call: NA
cdr3_aa: CASSLRGSTEAFF
cdr3_nt: TGTGCCAGCAGCTTACGAGGGTCCACTGAAGCTTTCTTT

v_call: TRBV9
j_call: TRBJ1-2
clone_size: once
d_call: TRBD1
cdr3_aa: CASSSGTGRPLYGYTF
cdr3_nt: TGTGCCAGCAGCTCCGGGACAGGGAGGCCTCTCTATGGCTACACCTTC

v_call: TRBV2
j_call: TRBJ1-4
clone_size: NA
d_call: TRBD1
cdr3_aa: CASSDRQGARKLFF
cdr3_nt: TGTGCCAGCAGTGATCGGCAGGGGGCGAGAAAACTGTTTTTT

v_call: TRBV19
j_call: TRBJ2-2
clone_size: NA
d_call: TRBD1
cdr3_aa: CASSIRQGYTGELFF
cdr3_nt: TGTGCCAGTAGTATACGACAGGGTTACACCGGGGAGCTGTTTTTT

v_call: TRBV2
j_call: TRBJ2-7
clone_size: NA
d_call: TRBD2
cdr3_aa: CASRGGSYEQYF
cdr3_nt: TGTGCCAGCAGGGGGGGGAGCTACGAGCAGTACTTC

v_call: TRBV13
j_call: TRBJ2-5
clone_size: NA
d_call: NA
cdr3_aa: CASSFDRGGETQYF
cdr3_nt: TGTGCCAGCAGCTTTGACAGGGGAGGGGAGACCCAGTACTTC

v_call: TRBV10-3
j_call: TRBJ1-5
clone_size: few
d_call: TRBD1
cdr3_aa: CAIRGQINQPQHF
cdr3_nt: TGTGCCATCAGGGGACAGATCAATCAGCCCCAGCATTTT

v_call: TRBV12-2
j_call: TRBJ1-1
clone_size: NA
d_call: NA
cdr3_aa: CASRESCRRTEAFF
cdr3_nt: TGTGCAAGTCGCGAAAGTTGTAGGAGGACTGAAGCTTTCTTT

v_call: TRBV7-2
j_call: TRBJ1-5
clone_size: NA
d_call: NA
cdr3_aa: CASSPTALLRQPQHF
cdr3_nt: TGTGCCAGCAGCCCGACAGCCCTACTGCGGCAGCCCCAGCATTTT

v_call: TRBV19
j_call: TRBJ1-5
clone_size: NA
d_call: NA
cdr3_aa: CASSISFSGVNWDQPQHF
cdr3_nt: TGTGCCAGTAGTATATCTTTCTCTGGGGTGAATTGGGATCAGCCCCAGCATTTT

v_call: TRBV9
j_call: TRBJ2-5
clone_size: NA
d_call: TRBD2
cdr3_aa: CASSATSGSQETQYF
cdr3_nt: TGTGCCAGCAGCGCCACTAGCGGGAGCCAAGAGACCCAGTACTTC

v_call: TRBV9
j_call: TRBJ2-5
clone_size: NA
d_call: TRBD2
cdr3_aa: CASSSRGDPGTQYF
cdr3_nt: TGTGCCAGCAGCTCCCGGGGGGACCCTGGGACCCAGTACTTC

v_call: TRBV9
j_call: TRBJ2-1
clone_size: NA
d_call: NA
cdr3_aa: CASSVAHGIYNEQFF
cdr3_nt: TGTGCCAGCAGCGTTGCTCACGGAATTTACAATGAGCAGTTCTTC

v_call: TRBV27
j_call: TRBJ2-1
clone_size: NA
d_call: TRBD2
cdr3_aa: CASSNPAGTSGRAYNEQFF
cdr3_nt: TGTGCCAGCAGTAACCCCGCCGGGACTAGCGGGAGGGCCTACAATGAGCAGTTCTTC

v_call: TRBV5-1
j_call: TRBJ2-1
clone_size: NA
d_call: TRBD1
cdr3_aa: CASSLVGQGKGNEQFF
cdr3_nt: TGCGCCAGCAGCTTGGTGGGACAGGGGAAAGGCAATGAGCAGTTCTTC

v_call: TRBV28
j_call: TRBJ2-3
clone_size: NA
d_call: NA
cdr3_aa: CASSFGRYENTDTQYF
cdr3_nt: TGTGCCAGCAGTTTCGGACGGTACGAGAACACAGATACGCAGTATTTT

v_call: TRBV5-4
j_call: TRBJ2-3
clone_size: NA
d_call: TRBD1
cdr3_aa: CASSVQTGLGDTQYF
cdr3_nt: TGTGCCAGCAGCGTTCAGACAGGGCTCGGAGATACGCAGTATTTT

v_call: TRBV13
j_call: TRBJ2-7
clone_size: NA
d_call: NA
cdr3_aa: CASSLRATSYEQYF
cdr3_nt: TGTGCCAGCAGCTTACGGGCCACTTCCTACGAGCAGTACTTC

v_call: TRBV4-1
j_call: TRBJ2-2
clone_size: NA
d_call: TRBD1
cdr3_aa: CASSQTNRGDTGELFF
cdr3_nt: TGCGCCAGCAGCCAAACGAACAGGGGGGACACCGGGGAGCTGTTTTTT

v_call: TRBV7-9
j_call: TRBJ2-3
clone_size: NA
d_call: NA
cdr3_aa: CASSISTDTQYF
cdr3_nt: TGTGCCAGCAGCATAAGCACAGATACGCAGTATTTT

v_call: TRBV27
j_call: TRBJ2-2
clone_size: NA
d_call: NA
cdr3_aa: CASSLYNRAGELFF
cdr3_nt: TGTGCCAGCAGTTTATACAACCGGGCCGGGGAGCTGTTTTTT

v_call: TRBV6-6
j_call: TRBJ2-2
clone_size: NA
d_call: NA
cdr3_aa: CASSYIRGTGELFF
cdr3_nt: TGTGCCAGCAGTTATATCAGGGGAACCGGGGAGCTGTTTTTT

v_call: TRBV5-1
j_call: TRBJ2-3
clone_size: NA
d_call: NA
cdr3_aa: CASSLVRSSTDTQYF
cdr3_nt: TGCGCCAGCAGCTTAGTCCGGAGCTCAACAGATACGCAGTATTTT

v_call: TRBV28
j_call: TRBJ2-3
clone_size: NA
d_call: TRBD1
cdr3_aa: CASNRYGDSRADTQYF
cdr3_nt: TGTGCCAGCAATCGGTACGGGGACAGTCGAGCAGATACGCAGTATTTT

v_call: TRBV28
j_call: TRBJ1-4
clone_size: NA
d_call: NA
cdr3_aa: CASTGVLRTNEKLFF
cdr3_nt: TGTGCCAGCACTGGGGTCTTAAGAACTAATGAAAAACTGTTTTTT

v_call: TRBV9
j_call: TRBJ1-4
clone_size: NA
d_call: NA
cdr3_aa: CASSSGHGEKLFF
cdr3_nt: TGTGCCAGCAGCTCGGGACACGGTGAAAAACTGTTTTTT

v_call: TRBV27
j_call: TRBJ1-6
clone_size: NA
d_call: NA
cdr3_aa: CASSPSTGSPLHF
cdr3_nt: TGTGCCAGCAGTCCGTCGACAGGTTCACCCCTCCACTTT